This T cell receptor (beta chain) originates from a study of response to subunit inactivated influenza vaccine. Study results and limitations: With each seasonal influenza vaccination, the authors suggested, few new T cells are recruited.

Per the germline V gene, CDR1 is SGHTA and CDR2 is FQGNSA. J was trimmed by 7 bases and V by 6 bases; bases with no gene match: 8. The length of the CDR3 is 16 residues. For this clonotype: Antigen specificity is unknown.

TCRdb processed the RT-PCR reads anew with MiXCR; each CDR3 protein has one entry. The table lists almost 250,000 distinct CDR3 sequences, more than 10% of them singletons. The receptor comes from a man between 45 and 60 years old who received an inactivated influenza vaccine. V usage is TRBV7-2 and J usage is TRBJ2-1; 14 nucleotides agree with TRBD2. Here the sequenced sample was non-naive T cells sorted from PBMCs, taken 14 to 15 days before vaccination. The CDR3 coding sequence is TGTGCCAGCAGTTTCCGACGACTAGCGGGGGGGAATGAGCAGTTCTTC. Translating it yields CASSFRRLAGGNEQFF.